This TCR beta chain is drawn from a study of blood T cells in healthy people across ages. The sample holds a few counts of this clonotype. The CDR3 covers 15 residues. The V and J ends lost 7 bases and 3 bases, in that order; junction bases with no gene match: 9. Per the germline V gene, CDR1 is LGHNA and CDR2 is YNFKEQ. Primers used in a second PCR of about 7 to 12 cycles were a sample-barcoded 5' primer and a J-beta primer mix. Sequencing of every sample gave 2.5 million or more CDR3-containing paired-end reads. From the 5' RACE reads, TCRdb called clonotypes with MiXCR, one entry per CDR3 protein. The table shows approximately 800,000 distinct CDR3 sequences, with roughly 24% occurring only once. This sample also appeared in a second study, on T cells of mothers and their children. As reported in that work: Three healthy Caucasian mothers served as donors, and their six children did as well.

The V gene is TRBV4-2, the J gene TRBJ2-4, with TRBD2 matching over 7 bases. The specimen was blood. The TCR comes from a boy aged 5 to 17 in good health. For the CDR3, the DNA is TGTGCCAGCACCCCGGGGGGACTCAACAAAAACATTCAGTACTTC. This codes for CASTPGGLNKNIQYF.